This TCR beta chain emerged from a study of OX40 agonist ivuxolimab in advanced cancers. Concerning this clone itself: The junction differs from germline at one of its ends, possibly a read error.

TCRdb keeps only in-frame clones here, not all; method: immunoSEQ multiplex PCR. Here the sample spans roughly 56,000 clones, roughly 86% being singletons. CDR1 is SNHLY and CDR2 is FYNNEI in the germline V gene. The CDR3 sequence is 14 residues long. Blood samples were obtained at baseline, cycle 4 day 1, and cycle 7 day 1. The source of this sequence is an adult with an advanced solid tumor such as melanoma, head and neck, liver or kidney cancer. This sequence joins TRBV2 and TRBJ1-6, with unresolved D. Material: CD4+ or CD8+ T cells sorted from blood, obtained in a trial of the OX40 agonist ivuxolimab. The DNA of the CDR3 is TGTGCCAGCACTGAAACAGATAATAATTCACCCCTCCACTTT. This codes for CASTETDNNSPLHF.